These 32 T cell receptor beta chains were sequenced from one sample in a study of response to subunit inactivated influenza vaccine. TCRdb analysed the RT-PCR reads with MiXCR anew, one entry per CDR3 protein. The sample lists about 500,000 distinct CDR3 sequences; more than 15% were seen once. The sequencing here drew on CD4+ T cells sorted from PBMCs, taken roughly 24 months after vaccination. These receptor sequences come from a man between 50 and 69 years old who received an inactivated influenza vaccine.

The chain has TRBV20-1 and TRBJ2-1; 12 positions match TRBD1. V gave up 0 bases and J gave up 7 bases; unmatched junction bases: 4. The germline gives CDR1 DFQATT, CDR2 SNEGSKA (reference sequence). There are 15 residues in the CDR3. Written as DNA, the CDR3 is TGCAGTGCTAGAGATGGGACAGGGGGCGGGAATGAGCAGTTCTTC. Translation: CSARDGTGGGNEQFF.

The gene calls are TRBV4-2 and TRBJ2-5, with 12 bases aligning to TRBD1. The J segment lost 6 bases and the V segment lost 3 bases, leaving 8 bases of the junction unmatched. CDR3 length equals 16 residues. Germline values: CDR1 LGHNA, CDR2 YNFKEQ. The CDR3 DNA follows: TGTGCCAGCAGCCATGCCGGGACAGGGGGCCGAAAGACCCAGTACTTC. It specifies CASSHAGTGGRKTQYF.

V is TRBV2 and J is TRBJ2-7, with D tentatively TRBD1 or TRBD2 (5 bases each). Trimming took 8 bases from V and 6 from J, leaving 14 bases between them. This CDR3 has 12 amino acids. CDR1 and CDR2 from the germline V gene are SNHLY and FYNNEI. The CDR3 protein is CASGPGLGEQYF. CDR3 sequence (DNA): TGTGCCAGCGGCCCGGGGCTCGGCGAGCAGTACTTC.

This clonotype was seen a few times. The CDR3 nucleotides read TGCAGTGCTAGCCCCCGGGCTAGCAATCAGCCCCAGCATTTT. Protein product: CSASPRASNQPQHF. V gene TRBV20-1 combines with J gene TRBJ1-5; D gene uncertain. The CDR3 runs 14 residues. Trimming pared 3 bases from V and 0 bases from J, leaving 9 bases between. CDR1 and CDR2 (germline): DFQATT, SNEGSKA (reference sequence).

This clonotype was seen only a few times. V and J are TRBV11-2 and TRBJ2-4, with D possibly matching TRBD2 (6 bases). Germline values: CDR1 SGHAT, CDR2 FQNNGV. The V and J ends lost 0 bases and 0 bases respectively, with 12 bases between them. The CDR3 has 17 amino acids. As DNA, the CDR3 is TGTGCCAGCAGCTTAGATCCGCGGGGTTCAGCCAAAAACATTCAGTACTTC. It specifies CASSLDPRGSAKNIQYF.

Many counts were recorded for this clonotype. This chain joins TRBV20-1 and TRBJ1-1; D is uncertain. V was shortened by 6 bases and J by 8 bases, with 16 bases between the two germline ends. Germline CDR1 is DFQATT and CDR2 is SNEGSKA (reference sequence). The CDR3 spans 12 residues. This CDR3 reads CSAKPRAAEAFF. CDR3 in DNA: TGCAGTGCCAAACCACGGGCAGCGGAAGCTTTCTTT.

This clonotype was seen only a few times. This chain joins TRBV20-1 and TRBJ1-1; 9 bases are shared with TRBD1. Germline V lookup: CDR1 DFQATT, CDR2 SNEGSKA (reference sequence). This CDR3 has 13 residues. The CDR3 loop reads CRGKGQGNTEAFF. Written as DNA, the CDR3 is TGCAGGGGAAAGGGACAGGGGAACACTGAAGCTTTCTTT.

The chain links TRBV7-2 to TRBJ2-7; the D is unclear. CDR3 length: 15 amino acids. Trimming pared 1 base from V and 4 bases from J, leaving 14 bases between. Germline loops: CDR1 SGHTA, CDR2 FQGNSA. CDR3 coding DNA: TGTGCCAGCAGCTTAGGGAAGGGTGGTGTTTACGAGCAGTACTTC. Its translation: CASSLGKGGVYEQYF.

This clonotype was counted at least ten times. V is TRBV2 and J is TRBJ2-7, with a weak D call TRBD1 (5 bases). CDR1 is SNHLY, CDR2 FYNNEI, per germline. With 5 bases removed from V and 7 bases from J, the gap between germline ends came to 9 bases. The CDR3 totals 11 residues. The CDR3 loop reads CASSYRQEQYF. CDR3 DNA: TGTGCCAGCAGTTACCGACAGGAGCAGTACTTC.

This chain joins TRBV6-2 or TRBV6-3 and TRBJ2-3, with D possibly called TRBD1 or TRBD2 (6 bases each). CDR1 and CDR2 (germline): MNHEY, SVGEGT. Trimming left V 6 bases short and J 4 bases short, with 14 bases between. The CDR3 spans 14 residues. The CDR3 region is CASRVQGGSDTQYF. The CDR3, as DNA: TGTGCCAGCAGGGTACAGGGAGGTTCAGATACGCAGTATTTT.

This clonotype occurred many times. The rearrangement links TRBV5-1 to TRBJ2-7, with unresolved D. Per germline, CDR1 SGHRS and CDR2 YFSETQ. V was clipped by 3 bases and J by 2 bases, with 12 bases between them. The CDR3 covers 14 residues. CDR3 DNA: TGCGCCAGCAGCTCACCGGGCCCAACCTACGAGCAGTACTTC. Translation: CASSSPGPTYEQYF.

The CDR3 nucleotides are TGCAGTGCTAACCCGGGACGGAGTAACTCCTACGAGCAGTACTTC. Translating gives CSANPGRSNSYEQYF. The gene calls are TRBV20-1 and TRBJ2-7, with D possibly called TRBD1 or TRBD2 (5 bases each). CDR1 and CDR2 (germline): DFQATT, SNEGSKA (reference sequence). The CDR3 consists of 15 residues. Trimming took off 4 bases at V and 0 bases at J, with 16 bases between the two ends.

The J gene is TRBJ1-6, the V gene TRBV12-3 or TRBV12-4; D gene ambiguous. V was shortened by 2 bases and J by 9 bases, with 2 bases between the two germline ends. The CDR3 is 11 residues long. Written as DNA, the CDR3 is TGTGCCAGCAGTTTAATTTCACCCCTCCACTTT. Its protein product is CASSLISPLHF.

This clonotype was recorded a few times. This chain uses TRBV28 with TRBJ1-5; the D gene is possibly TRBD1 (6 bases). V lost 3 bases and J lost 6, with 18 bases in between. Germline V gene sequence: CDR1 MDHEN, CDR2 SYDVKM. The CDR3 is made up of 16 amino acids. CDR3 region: CASSFNRWDKPQPQHF. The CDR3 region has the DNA TGTGCCAGCAGTTTTAATAGGTGGGACAAGCCTCAGCCCCAGCATTTT.

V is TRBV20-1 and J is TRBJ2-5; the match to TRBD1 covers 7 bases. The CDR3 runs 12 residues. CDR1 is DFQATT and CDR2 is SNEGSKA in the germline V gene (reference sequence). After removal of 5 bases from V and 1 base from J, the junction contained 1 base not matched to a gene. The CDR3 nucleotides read TGCAGTGCTCGGACAGGCCAAGAGACCCAGTACTTC. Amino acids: CSARTGQETQYF.

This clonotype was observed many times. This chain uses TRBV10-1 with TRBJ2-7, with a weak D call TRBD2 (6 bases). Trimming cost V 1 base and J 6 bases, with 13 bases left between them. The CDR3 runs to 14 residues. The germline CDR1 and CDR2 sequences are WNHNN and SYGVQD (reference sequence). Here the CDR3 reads CASSEYGTQSEQYF. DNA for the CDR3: TGCGCCAGCAGTGAGTACGGGACTCAAAGCGAGCAGTACTTC.

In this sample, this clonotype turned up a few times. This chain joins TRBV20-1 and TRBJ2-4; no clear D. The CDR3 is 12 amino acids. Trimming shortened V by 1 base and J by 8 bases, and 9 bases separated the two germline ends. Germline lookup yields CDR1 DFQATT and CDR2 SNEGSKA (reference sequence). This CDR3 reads CSARAQVDIQYF. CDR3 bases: TGCAGTGCTAGAGCCCAGGTAGACATTCAGTACTTC.

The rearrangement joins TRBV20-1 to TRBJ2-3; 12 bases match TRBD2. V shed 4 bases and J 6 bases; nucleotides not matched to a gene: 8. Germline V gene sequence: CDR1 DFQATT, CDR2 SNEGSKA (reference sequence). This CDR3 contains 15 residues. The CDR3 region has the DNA TGCAGTGCTACCAGACTAGCGGGGGTAACGGATACGCAGTATTTT. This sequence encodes CSATRLAGVTDTQYF.

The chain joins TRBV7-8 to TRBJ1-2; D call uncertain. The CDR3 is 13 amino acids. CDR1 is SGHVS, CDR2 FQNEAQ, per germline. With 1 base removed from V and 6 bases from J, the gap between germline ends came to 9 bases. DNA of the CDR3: TGTGCCAGCAGCTTAGTCTCCCTCGATGGCTACACCTTC. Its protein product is CASSLVSLDGYTF.

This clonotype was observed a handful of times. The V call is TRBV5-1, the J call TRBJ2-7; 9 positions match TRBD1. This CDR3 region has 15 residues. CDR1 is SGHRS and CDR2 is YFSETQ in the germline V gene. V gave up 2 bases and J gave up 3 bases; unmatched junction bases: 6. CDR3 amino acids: CASSLGGQGLYEQYF. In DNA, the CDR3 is TGCGCCAGCAGCTTAGGGGGACAGGGACTCTACGAGCAGTACTTC.

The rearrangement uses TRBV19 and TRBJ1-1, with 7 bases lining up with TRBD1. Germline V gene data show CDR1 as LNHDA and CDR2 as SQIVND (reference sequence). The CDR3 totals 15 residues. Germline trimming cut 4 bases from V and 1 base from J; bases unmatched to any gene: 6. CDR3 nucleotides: TGTGCCAGTAGTAGAGGGACAGAGAAGAACACTGAAGCTTTCTTT. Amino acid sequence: CASSRGTEKNTEAFF.

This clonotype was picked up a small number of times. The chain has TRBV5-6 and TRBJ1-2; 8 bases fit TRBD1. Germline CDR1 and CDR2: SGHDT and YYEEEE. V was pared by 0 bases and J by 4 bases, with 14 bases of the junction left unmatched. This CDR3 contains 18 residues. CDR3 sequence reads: CASSLAWTGSGSSYGYTF. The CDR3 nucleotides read TGTGCCAGCAGCTTGGCCTGGACAGGGTCGGGGTCGAGCTATGGCTACACCTTC.

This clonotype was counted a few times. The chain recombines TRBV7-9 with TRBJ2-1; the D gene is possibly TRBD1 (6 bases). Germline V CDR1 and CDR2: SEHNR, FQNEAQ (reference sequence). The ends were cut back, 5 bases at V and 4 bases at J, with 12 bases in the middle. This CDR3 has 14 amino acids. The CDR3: CASSRGTFYNEQFF. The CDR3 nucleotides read TGTGCCAGCAGCAGAGGGACATTTTACAATGAGCAGTTCTTC.

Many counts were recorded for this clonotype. CDR3 nucleotides: TGTGCCAGTAGTCCACAGGGTACGAACACCGGGGAGCTGTTTTTT. Encoded protein: CASSPQGTNTGELFF. The chain recombines TRBV19 with TRBJ2-2, with a weak D call TRBD1 (6 bases). CDR1 is LNHDA, CDR2 SQIVND, per germline (reference sequence). CDR3 length: 15 amino acids. V gave up 5 bases and J gave up 0 bases, with 10 bases separating them.

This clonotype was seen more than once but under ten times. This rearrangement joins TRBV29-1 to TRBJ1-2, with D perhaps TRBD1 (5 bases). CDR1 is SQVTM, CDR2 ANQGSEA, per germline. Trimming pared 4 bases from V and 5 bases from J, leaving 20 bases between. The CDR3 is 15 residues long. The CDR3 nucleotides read TGCAGCGTTGGTAGTGACAGCTCCTTGAGATATGGCTACACCTTC. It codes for CSVGSDSSLRYGYTF.

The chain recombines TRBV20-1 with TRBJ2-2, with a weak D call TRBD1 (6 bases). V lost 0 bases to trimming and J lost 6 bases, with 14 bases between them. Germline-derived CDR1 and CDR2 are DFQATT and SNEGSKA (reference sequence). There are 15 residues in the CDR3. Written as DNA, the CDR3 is TGCAGTGCTAGAGAACCCAGGGGAATGGCCGGGGAGCTGTTTTTT. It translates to CSAREPRGMAGELFF.

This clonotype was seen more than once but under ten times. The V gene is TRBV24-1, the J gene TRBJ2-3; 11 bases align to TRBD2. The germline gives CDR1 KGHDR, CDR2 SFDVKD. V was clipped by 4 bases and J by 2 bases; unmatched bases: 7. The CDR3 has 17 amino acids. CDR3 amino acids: CATSEPGTSGLTDTQYF. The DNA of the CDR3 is TGTGCCACCAGTGAGCCCGGGACTAGCGGACTCACAGATACGCAGTATTTT.

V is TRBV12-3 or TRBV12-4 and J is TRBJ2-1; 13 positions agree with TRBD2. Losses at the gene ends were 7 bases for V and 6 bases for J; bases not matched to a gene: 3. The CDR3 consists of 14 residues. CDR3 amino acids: CASTRTSGSNEQFF. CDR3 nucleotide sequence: TGTGCCAGCACCCGGACTAGCGGGAGCAATGAGCAGTTCTTC.

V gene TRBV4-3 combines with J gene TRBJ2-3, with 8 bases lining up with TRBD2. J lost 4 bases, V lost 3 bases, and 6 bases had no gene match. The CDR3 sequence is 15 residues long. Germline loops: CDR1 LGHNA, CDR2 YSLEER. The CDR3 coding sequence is TGCGCCAGCAGCCACCTTAGCGGGGCCCCAGATACGCAGTATTTT. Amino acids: CASSHLSGAPDTQYF.

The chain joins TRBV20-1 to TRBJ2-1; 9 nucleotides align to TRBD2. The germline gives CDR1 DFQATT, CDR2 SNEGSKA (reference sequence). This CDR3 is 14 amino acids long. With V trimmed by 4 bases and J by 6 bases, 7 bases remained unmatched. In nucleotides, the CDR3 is TGCAGTGCTAAAGCGGGAGGCAGGTTCAATGAGCAGTTCTTC. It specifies CSAKAGGRFNEQFF.

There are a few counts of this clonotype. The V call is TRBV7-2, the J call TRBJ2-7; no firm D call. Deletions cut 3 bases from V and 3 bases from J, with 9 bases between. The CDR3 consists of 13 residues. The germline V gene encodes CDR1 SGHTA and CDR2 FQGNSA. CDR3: CASSFLTNYEQYF. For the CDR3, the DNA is TGTGCCAGCAGCTTCCTTACCAACTACGAGCAGTACTTC.

For the CDR3, the DNA is TGCGCCAGCAGCCAAGAGGGCAGGACTTTTATTGCCCGGGAGCTGTTTTTT. This sequence encodes CASSQEGRTFIARELFF. The genes are TRBV4-3 and TRBJ2-2; a possible D gene is TRBD2 (5 bases). The CDR3 is 17 amino acids. Germline assignment: CDR1 LGHNA and CDR2 YSLEER. V was cut by 0 bases and J by 9 bases, with 20 bases left in between.